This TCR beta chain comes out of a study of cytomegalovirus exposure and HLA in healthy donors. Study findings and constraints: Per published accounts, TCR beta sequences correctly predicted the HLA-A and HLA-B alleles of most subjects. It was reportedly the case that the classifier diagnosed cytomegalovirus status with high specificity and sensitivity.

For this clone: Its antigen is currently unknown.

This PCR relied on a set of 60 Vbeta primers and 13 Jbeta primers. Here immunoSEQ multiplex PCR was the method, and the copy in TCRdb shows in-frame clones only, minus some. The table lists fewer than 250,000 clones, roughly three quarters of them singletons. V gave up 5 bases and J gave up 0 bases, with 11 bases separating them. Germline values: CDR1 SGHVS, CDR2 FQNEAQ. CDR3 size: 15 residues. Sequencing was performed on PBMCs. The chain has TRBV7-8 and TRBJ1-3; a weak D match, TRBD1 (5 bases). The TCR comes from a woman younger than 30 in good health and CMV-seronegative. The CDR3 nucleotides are TGTGCCAGCAGCGCGGCCGGGGGCTCTGGAAACACCATATATTTT. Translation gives CASSAAGGSGNTIYF.